The T cell receptor (beta chain) under discussion was sequenced for a study of identical twins. V was pared by 5 bases and J by 1 base, with 12 bases between. This CDR3 comprises 14 residues. This clonotype was counted ten times or more. Using its own MiXCR run on the 5' RACE reads, TCRdb lists one record per CDR3 protein. The sample contains hundreds of thousands of distinct CDR3 sequences, about 12% of which appear only once. Another study also made use of these data, one on yellow fever vaccine responses in identical twins.

Sample: PBMCs. The chain joins TRBV12-3 or TRBV12-4 to TRBJ2-7; D not certain. This receptor was identified in a woman between 18 and 29 years old in good health. The CDR3 coding sequence is TGTGCCAGCAGTCCAAGTCAGGTTTCCTACGAGCAGTACTTC. It specifies CASSPSQVSYEQYF.